The 22 T cell receptor beta chains presented below share a single source sample, sequenced in a study of blood T cell repertoires in COVID-19. Libraries were prepared by immunoSEQ multiplex PCR; TCRdb keeps only in-frame clonotypes and omits some of them. Among some 320,000 clones listed, more than 90% were seen once. Sequencing was performed on PBMCs or T cells enriched from blood (not recorded which). The receptors stem from a man aged 55 to 69 who had recovered from COVID-19.

The gene calls are TRBV12-3 or TRBV12-4 and TRBJ2-2; D unresolved. Trimming pared 2 bases from V and 7 bases from J, leaving 2 bases between. This CDR3 spans 11 amino acids. CDR3 sequence (DNA): TGTGCCAGCAGTTTACACGGGGAGCTGTTTTTT. Translation gives CASSLHGELFF.

This sequence joins TRBV6-1 and TRBJ1-5, with D tentatively TRBD1 (5 bases). Germline V gene lookup returns CDR1 MNHNS and CDR2 SASEGT. Trimming took off 2 bases at V and 7 bases at J, with 15 bases between the two ends. CDR3 length equals 15 residues. CDR3 region: CASSEMGGVEQPQHF. CDR3 sequence (DNA): TGTGCCAGCAGTGAAATGGGGGGGGTTGAACAGCCCCAGCATTTT.

The chain combines TRBV7-2 with TRBJ1-1, with D hard to call. The CDR3 length is 16 residues. Germline lookup yields CDR1 SGHTA and CDR2 FQGNSA. V was shortened by 2 bases and J by 2 bases, with 15 bases between the two germline ends. CDR3 sequence: CASSLMRAGGNTEAFF. The CDR3, as DNA: TGTGCCAGCAGCTTAATGCGAGCGGGTGGCAACACTGAAGCTTTCTTT.

The chain employs TRBV3-1 (or the pseudogene TRBV3-2) and TRBJ2-1; D gene ambiguous. This CDR3 region has 15 residues. V was pared by 3 bases and J by 9 bases, with 18 bases between. Germline CDR1 is LGHDT and CDR2 is YNNKEL (reference sequence). The CDR3 spells CASSQPPATGGEQFF. The CDR3 DNA sequence: TGTGCCAGCAGCCAGCCCCCGGCTACGGGTGGTGAGCAGTTCTTC.

The chain joins TRBV6-2 or TRBV6-3 to TRBJ2-1; 7 bases map to TRBD2. Trimming took 5 bases from V and 7 from J; bases not matched to a gene: 8. The CDR3 extends over 14 amino acids. The germline V gene encodes CDR1 MNHEY and CDR2 SVGEGT. CDR3 amino acids: CASSGGGPGNEQFF. The CDR3 DNA reads as TGTGCCAGCAGTGGCGGGGGTCCTGGGAATGAGCAGTTCTTC.

There are a few counts of this clone. V is TRBV20-1 and J is TRBJ2-1; unclear D gene. The CDR3 is 11 amino acids. Germline lookup yields CDR1 DFQATT and CDR2 SNEGSKA (reference sequence). Trimming pared 4 bases from V and 6 bases from J, leaving 7 bases between. CDR3 DNA: TGCAGTGCTACCCTAACCAATGAGCAGTTCTTC. Protein sequence: CSATLTNEQFF.

The genes are TRBV4-3 and TRBJ2-1; no definite D call. V lost 1 base to trimming and J lost 3 bases, with 7 bases between them. The germline V gene has CDR1 LGHNA and CDR2 YSLEER. This CDR3 has 14 amino acids. The CDR3 DNA is TGCGCCAGCAGCCAAGGACTCCACTACAATGAGCAGTTCTTC. The encoded protein is CASSQGLHYNEQFF.

The genes are TRBV10-3 and TRBJ2-3, with D tentatively TRBD2 (6 bases). Per germline, CDR1 ENHRY and CDR2 SYGVKD. The CDR3 runs to 15 residues. Deletions cut 3 bases from V and 0 bases from J, with 10 bases between. The CDR3 bases are TGTGCCATCAGTGATGGGACTGAAAGCACAGATACGCAGTATTTT. This gives the protein CAISDGTESTDTQYF.

This rearrangement joins TRBV2 to TRBJ2-2, with TRBD2 matching 9 bases. The CDR3 sequence is 15 residues long. Trimming at V came to 2 bases and at J to 6 bases, leaving 4 bases not matched to a gene. Looked up from germline, CDR1 is SNHLY and CDR2 is FYNNEI. Written as DNA, the CDR3 is TGTGCCAGCAGTGAAACCAGCGGGAGGTCCGGGGAGCTGTTTTTT. This translates into CASSETSGRSGELFF.

V and J are TRBV2 and TRBJ1-3; perhaps TRBD1 as D (5 bases). The V end lost 5 bases, the J end lost 2 bases, and 13 bases lay between the germline ends. CDR3 length equals 15 residues. Germline CDR1 and CDR2: SNHLY and FYNNEI. CDR3 sequence reads: CASSYNQGAGNTIYF. The CDR3, as DNA: TGTGCCAGCAGTTACAACCAGGGTGCTGGAAACACCATATATTTT.

The J gene is TRBJ2-3, the V gene TRBV5-1; D uncertain. The germline V gene has CDR1 SGHRS and CDR2 YFSETQ. This CDR3 spans 16 amino acids. V was pared by 6 bases and J by 0 bases, with 17 bases between. CDR3 nucleotide sequence: TGCGCCAGCACCCCCAAACAAGCGCTCAGCACAGATACGCAGTATTTT. Translated, it gives CASTPKQALSTDTQYF.

This chain uses TRBV6-2 or TRBV6-3 with TRBJ2-7, with 8 nucleotides matching TRBD2. V was pared by 5 bases and J by 6 bases, with 9 bases of the junction left unmatched. The length of the CDR3 is 14 residues. The germline CDR1 and CDR2 sequences are MNHEY and SVGEGT. CDR3 in amino acids: CASSRAGLVSEQYF. The CDR3 DNA follows: TGTGCCAGCAGTCGCGCGGGACTAGTAAGCGAGCAGTACTTC.

The V call is TRBV5-5, the J call TRBJ1-2; D is undetermined. This CDR3 contains 11 residues. V lost 7 bases to trimming and J lost 8 bases, with 12 bases between them. CDR1 is SGHKS and CDR2 is YYEKEE in the germline V gene (reference sequence). This CDR3 is CASSERAGYTF. The CDR3 nucleotides are TGTGCCAGCTCCGAGCGGGCAGGCTACACCTTC. Full variable domain (missing parts from reference TRBV5-5 and TRBJ1-2): DAGVTQSPTHLIKTRGQQVTLRCSPISGHKSVSWYQQVLGQGPQFIFQYYEKEERGRGNFPDRFSARQFPNYSSELNVNALLLGDSALYLCASSERAGYTFGSGTRLTVV.

The chain employs TRBV2 and TRBJ1-1; no reliable D call. CDR1 is SNHLY, CDR2 FYNNEI, per germline. V was clipped by 3 bases and J by 6 bases, with 14 bases between them. This CDR3 region has 14 residues. CDR3 in amino acids: CASSESTRLSEAFF. As DNA, the CDR3 is TGTGCCAGCAGTGAGTCCACCCGGTTATCTGAAGCTTTCTTT.

This rearrangement joins TRBV4-3 to TRBJ1-1; unclear D gene. Germline V gene lookup returns CDR1 LGHNA and CDR2 YSLEER. The CDR3 extends over 15 amino acids. The V gene lost 5 bases and the J gene lost 0 bases, with 13 bases spanning the gap. The CDR3 DNA sequence: TGCGCCAGCAGCTCCGCCTACAGAATGAACACTGAAGCTTTCTTT. Amino acid sequence: CASSSAYRMNTEAFF.

This chain links TRBV2 with TRBJ2-2, with D possibly TRBD1 on 6 matching bases. This CDR3 contains 14 residues. Germline lookup yields CDR1 SNHLY and CDR2 FYNNEI. The V end lost 0 bases, the J end lost 6 bases, and 8 bases lay between the germline ends. CDR3 bases: TGTGCCAGCAGTGAAGCTCCAGGGGCCGGGGAGCTGTTTTTT. Translation gives CASSEAPGAGELFF.

A single count supports this clone. The genes are TRBV5-4 and TRBJ1-6, with D uncertain. The germline V and J ends were trimmed by 2 bases and 3 bases, with 15 bases remaining between them. This CDR3 is built from 17 residues. Germline loops: CDR1 SGHNT, CDR2 YYREEE (reference sequence). The CDR3 DNA follows: TGTGCCAGCAGCTTCCACCCGGCGGGCATCTATAATTCACCCCTCCACTTT. This gives the protein CASSFHPAGIYNSPLHF.

The chain employs TRBV4-2 and TRBJ1-1; no clear D. The length of the CDR3 is 12 residues. CDR1 is LGHNA, CDR2 YNFKEQ, per germline. The V gene lost 5 bases and the J gene lost 8 bases, with 12 bases spanning the gap. The CDR3 reads CASSKGEVEAFF. The CDR3, as DNA: TGTGCCAGCAGCAAGGGAGAGGTAGAAGCTTTCTTT.

The rearrangement uses TRBV6-5 and TRBJ1-2; 7 bases line up with TRBD1. The junction had 3 bases not matched to a gene; V was cut back by 8 bases and J by 0 bases. This CDR3 is built from 13 residues. Germline assignment: CDR1 MNHEY and CDR2 SVGAGI. Written as DNA, the CDR3 is TGTGCCAGCTGGGGGACAGCTAACTATGGCTACACCTTC. Protein sequence: CASWGTANYGYTF.

As concerns this clone: One end of the junction does not line up with germline, which may come from a read error. DNA for the CDR3: TGTGCCAGCAGTTACTCGAAGGGACACCTTAGCCATCAGCCCCAGCATTTT. The encoded protein is CASSYSKGHLSHQPQHF. This rearrangement joins TRBV6-2 or TRBV6-3 to TRBJ1-5; tentative D call: TRBD1 (6 bases). Germline CDR1 and CDR2: MNHEY and SVGEGT. The CDR3 length is 17 residues.

This chain uses TRBV3-1 (or the pseudogene TRBV3-2) with TRBJ1-6; possible D gene TRBD1, 6 bases. This CDR3 comprises 16 residues. The germline V and J ends were trimmed by 4 bases and 3 bases, with 13 bases remaining between them. Germline values: CDR1 LGHDT, CDR2 YNNKEL (reference sequence). CDR3 sequence: CASSPARTVYNSPLHF. In DNA form, the CDR3 reads TGTGCCAGCAGCCCCGCGAGGACAGTCTATAATTCACCCCTCCACTTT.

The rearrangement uses TRBV6-2 or TRBV6-3 and TRBJ2-5, with D uncertain. Germline values: CDR1 MNHEY, CDR2 SVGEGT. The CDR3 is made up of 12 amino acids. The V end lost 2 bases, the J end lost 5 bases, and 6 bases lay between the germline ends. CDR3 loop: CASSYPRETQYF. CDR3 in DNA: TGTGCCAGCAGTTACCCCCGGGAGACCCAGTACTTC.